This TCR beta chain is from a study of OX40 agonist ivuxolimab in advanced cancers. The repertoire was sequenced with immunoSEQ multiplex PCR; TCRdb's copy has only in-frame clones and lacks some. The sample lists tens of thousands of clones; approximately 90% were seen once. The ends were cut back, 7 bases at V and 1 base at J, with 10 bases in the middle. This CDR3 region has 13 residues. The germline CDR1 and CDR2 sequences are SGHTA and FQGNSA. Sequences were derived from CD4+ or CD8+ T cells sorted from blood, sampled in a trial of the OX40 agonist ivuxolimab. This rearrangement joins TRBV7-2 to TRBJ1-1; the D is unclear. The receptor comes from an adult with an advanced solid tumor such as melanoma, head and neck, liver or kidney cancer. In DNA form, the CDR3 reads TGTGCCAGCACCATGTGGGGGAACACTGAAGCTTTCTTT. This translates into CASTMWGNTEAFF. Full variable domain (rest looked up from reference TRBV7-2 and TRBJ1-1): GAGVSQSPSNKVTEKGKDVELRCDPISGHTALYWYRQSLGQGLEFLIYFQGNSAPDKSGLPSDRFSAERTGGSVSTLTIQRTQQEDSAVYLCASTMWGNTEAFFGQGTRLTVV.